This T cell receptor (beta chain) is from a study of glioma-infiltrating T cells. Whole-study results and caveats: A blood CDR3 motif signature was depleted in highly divergent patients.

This clonotype was detected a few times. Its matching antigen is unknown. Amplification of TCR alpha and beta CDR3 regions from RNA used iRepertoire nested multiplex PCR. TCRdb used MiXCR to reprocess the multiplex PCR reads, holding one entry per CDR3 protein. This table holds about 380,000 distinct CDR3 sequences, around 45% found once. The CDR3 runs to 13 residues. Germline loops: CDR1 LGHNA, CDR2 YSLEER. Trimming pared 0 bases from V and 10 bases from J, leaving 10 bases between. V gene TRBV4-3 combines with J gene TRBJ2-1; D uncertain. The source of this sequence is a human donor with low-grade glioma or glioblastoma, undergoing nonglioma brain surgery, or in good health (not recorded which). The sample consisted of glioma tissue, nonneoplastic brain tissue, or PBMCs (not recorded which). For the CDR3, the DNA is TGCGCCAGCAGCCAAGATCCCCACAGAGAGCAGTTCTTC. Protein sequence: CASSQDPHREQFF.